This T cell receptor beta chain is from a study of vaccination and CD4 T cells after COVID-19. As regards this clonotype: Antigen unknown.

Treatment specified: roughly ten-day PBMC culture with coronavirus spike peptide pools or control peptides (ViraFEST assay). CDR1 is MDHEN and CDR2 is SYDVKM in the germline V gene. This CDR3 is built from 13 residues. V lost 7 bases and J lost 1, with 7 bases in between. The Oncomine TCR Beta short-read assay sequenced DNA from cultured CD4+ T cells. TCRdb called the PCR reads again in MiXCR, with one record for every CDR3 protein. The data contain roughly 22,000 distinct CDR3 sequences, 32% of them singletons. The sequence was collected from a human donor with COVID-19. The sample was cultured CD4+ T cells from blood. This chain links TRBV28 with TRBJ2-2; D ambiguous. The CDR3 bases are TGTGCCAGCACCTTTCAGAACACCGGGGAGCTGTTTTTT. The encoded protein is CASTFQNTGELFF.